Listed below are T cell receptor beta chains from one sample, sequenced in a study of control samples from healthy donors and cancer patients. Only in-frame clones appear in the TCRdb table, and some are missing; sequencing was by immunoSEQ multiplex PCR. The profile shows approximately 60,000 clones, approximately 90% of them singletons. Sequenced material: PBMCs. These receptor sequences come from a woman between 45 and 65 years old with colorectal cancer. CDR3s include the opening cysteine and the closing phenylalanine or tryptophan. D genes are given only for firm matches. Clone size is shown for a subset of rows, as once, few, many or a class of expanded clone.

>TRBJ1-3|-|-|TRBV5-1
TGCGCCAGCAGCTTGTCCCAGGGAACTGGAAACACCATATATTTT
CASSLSQGTGNTIYF
>TRBJ2-6|TRBD1|-|TRBV2
TGTGCCAGCAGTGGAGGGACAGGGTTGTCTGGGGCCAACGTCCTGACTTTC
CASSGGTGLSGANVLTF
>TRBJ2-7|TRBD1|-|TRBV4-1
TGCGCCAGCAGCCATTCCCCCGGGACAGGGACGATCTCCTACGAGCAGTACTTC
CASSHSPGTGTISYEQYF
>TRBJ2-7|-|-|TRBV5-1
TGCGCCAGCAGCTGGGGGGCGGGCTCGGGCGAGCAGTACTTC
CASSWGAGSGEQYF
>TRBJ2-2|TRBD1|-|TRBV5-1
TGCGCCAGCAGCCCTCAGGGGGTCGGCGGGGAGCTGTTTTTT
CASSPQGVGGELFF
>TRBJ1-1|-|-|TRBV7-8
TGTGCCAGCAGACGGGACAACACTGAAGCTTTCTTT
CASRRDNTEAFF
>TRBJ2-3|-|-|TRBV10-1
TGCGCCAGCAGTGGGGGGGTAAGGACAGATACGCAGTATTTT
CASSGGVRTDTQYF
>TRBJ1-6|-|-|TRBV13
TGTGCCAGCAGCCTCCGGGTAGGAGCTAATAATTCACCCCTCCACTTT
CASSLRVGANNSPLHF
>TRBJ1-2|-|-|TRBV5-4
TGTGCCAGCAGCTTGGGGTTCGAGGGGGTTTGGAGTGGCTACACCTTC
CASSLGFEGVWSGYTF
>TRBJ2-2|-|-|TRBV5-1
TGCGCCAGCAGCTGGATTCGGGGGACCGGGGAGCTGTTTTTT
CASSWIRGTGELFF
>TRBJ2-5|TRBD2|-|TRBV9
TGTGCCAGCAGCGCCTATTCGGGGGGGAATATGGACCAAGAGACCCAGTACTTC
CASSAYSGGNMDQETQYF
>TRBJ2-5|TRBD1|-|TRBV30
TGTGCCTGGAGTGTGGGACAGGGGGGGGTAGAGACCCAGTACTTC
CAWSVGQGGVETQYF
>TRBJ2-6|-|-|TRBV9
TGTGCCAGCAGCCCCAGGGCTGGGGCCAACGTCCTGACTTTC
CASSPRAGANVLTF
>TRBJ1-6|-|few|TRBV30
TGTGCCTGGAGAAGTAATTCACCCCTCCACTTT
CAWRSNSPLHF
>TRBJ1-3|-|few|TRBV19
TGTGCCAGTAGTTGGGGGCTGGCGGGAAACACCATATATTTT
CASSWGLAGNTIYF
>TRBJ2-5|-|-|TRBV7-6
TGTGCCAGCAGCCGGGGAGTTCAAGAGACCCAGTACTTC
CASSRGVQETQYF
>TRBJ2-1|-|-|TRBV5-1
TGCGCCAGCAGAAACAGTCGAAATGAGCAGTTCTTC
CASRNSRNEQFF
>TRBJ1-6|-|-|TRBV2
TGTGCCAGCAAACAGATAAATAATTCACCCCTCCACTTT
CASKQINNSPLHF
>TRBJ2-1|-|-|TRBV5-8
TGTGCCAGCAGCTTAGAGAGGGGATCCTACAATGAGCAGTTCTTC
CASSLERGSYNEQFF
>TRBJ1-6|TRBD1|-|TRBV6-5
TGTGCCAGCAGTTACGGGACAGACGACGGTTCACCCCTCCACTTT
CASSYGTDDGSPLHF
>TRBJ1-4|TRBD1|-|TRBV28
TGTGCCAGCACCTCAAGGCGACAGGGTAATGAAAAACTGTTTTTT
CASTSRRQGNEKLFF
>TRBJ2-5|-|-|TRBV3-1/TRBV3-2
TGTGCCAGCAGCCAAGATTTCGAGGGGTACGGCCAAGAGACCCAGTACTTC
CASSQDFEGYGQETQYF
>TRBJ2-3|-|-|TRBV2
TGTGCCAGCAGCACAGATACGCAGTATTTT
CASSTDTQYF
>TRBJ2-7|TRBD1|-|TRBV2
TGTGCCAGCAGTGAAGCGCCCCGACAGGGAGCGGAGCAGTACTTC
CASSEAPRQGAEQYF
>TRBJ2-5|TRBD1|-|TRBV5-5
TGTGCCAGCAGCCTCGAACAGGGGTCCAAGACCCAGTACTTC
CASSLEQGSKTQYF
>TRBJ2-2|-|-|TRBV13
TGTGCCAGCAGCCCCGTGCCTTCCGGGGAGCTGTTTTTT
CASSPVPSGELFF
>TRBJ2-3|-|-|TRBV27
TGTGCCAGCAGTTTAAACCCGCGTCCAGATACGCAGTATTTT
CASSLNPRPDTQYF
>TRBJ1-2|TRBD1|-|TRBV6-1
TGTGCCAGCAGTGATCTGACAGGGATCGACTATGGCTACACCTTC
CASSDLTGIDYGYTF
>TRBJ1-1|-|-|TRBV5-1
TGCGCCAGCAGCTTGGGTCAGGGAGCGCCTGAAGCTTTCTTT
CASSLGQGAPEAFF
>TRBJ1-4|TRBD1|-|TRBV5-8
TGTGCCGGGGACAGGGCGCCTAATGAAAAACTGTTTTTT
CAGDRAPNEKLFF
>TRBJ1-5|-|-|TRBV6-5
TGTGCCAGCAGTACCAAGCCTGACACCGCCCAGCATTTT
CASSTKPDTAQHF
>TRBJ2-4|-|-|TRBV30
TGTGCCTGGAGGGGGGCCAAAAACATTCAGTACTTC
CAWRGAKNIQYF
>TRBJ2-1|TRBD2|-|TRBV29-1
TGCAGCGCATCGGGACTAGCGGGGGGTTACAATGAGCAGTTCTTC
CSASGLAGGYNEQFF
>TRBJ2-7|-|-|TRBV3-1/TRBV3-2
TGTGCCAGCAGCGAGGACATTGCCTACGAGCAGTACTTC
CASSEDIAYEQYF
>TRBJ2-1|-|-|TRBV27
TGTGCCAGCAGTTTTACTCGAGACTCCTACAATGAGCAGTTCTTC
CASSFTRDSYNEQFF
>TRBJ1-5|-|-|TRBV24-1
TGTGCCACCAGTGCAGGACAGTATAGCAATCAGCCCCAGCATTTT
CATSAGQYSNQPQHF
>TRBJ2-5|TRBD2|-|TRBV5-4
TGTGCCAGCAGCTGGGGACTACAAAAAGAGACCCAGTACTTC
CASSWGLQKETQYF
>TRBJ2-7|-|-|TRBV28
TGTGCCAGCCGTTCCGGGACACGAAGGGAGTACTTC
CASRSGTRREYF
>TRBJ1-6|-|-|TRBV7-9
TGTGCCAGCAGTGGTTATAATTCACCCCTCCACTTT
CASSGYNSPLHF
>TRBJ1-4|TRBD1|once|TRBV5-1
TGCGCCAGCAGTGCCGGGACAGGGTTAGGGACTAATGAAAAACTGTTTTTT
CASSAGTGLGTNEKLFF
>TRBJ2-7|-|-|TRBV11-2
TGTGCCAGCAGCCTAGATTGGGCTGGGGGAGGCTACGAGCAGTACTTC
CASSLDWAGGGYEQYF
>TRBJ1-5|-|-|TRBV2
TGTGCCAGCAGTGGGGAAGCCCAGGGTCAGCCCCAGCATTTT
CASSGEAQGQPQHF
>TRBJ1-6|TRBD1|-|TRBV2
TGTGCCAGCAACAGGGGATTTGGTAATTCACCCCTCCACTTT
CASNRGFGNSPLHF
>TRBJ1-4|TRBD1|-|TRBV5-4
TGTGCCAGCAGCTTTAAACCGGGACAGCCTACTGAAAAACTGTTTTTT
CASSFKPGQPTEKLFF
>TRBJ2-7|TRBD1|once|TRBV3-1/TRBV3-2
TGTGCCAGCAGCTTCGGACAGGGGGTCTCCTACGAGCAGTACTTC
CASSFGQGVSYEQYF
>TRBJ1-2|-|-|TRBV6-1
TGTGCCAGCAGTGAGAGCCGCGGGGCCAAAGGAGCTAACTATGGCTACACCTTC
CASSESRGAKGANYGYTF
>TRBJ1-5|-|-|TRBV18
TGTGCCAGCTCACCGGGGGCGGGTCAGCCCCAGCATTTT
CASSPGAGQPQHF
>TRBJ2-7|-|once|TRBV11-2
TGTGCCAGCAGCTTACAAGGCTACGAGCAGTACTTC
CASSLQGYEQYF
>TRBJ2-5|TRBD2|-|TRBV2
TGTGCCAGCAGTGAGGGACTAGCGGGGGGCGAGACCCAGTACTTC
CASSEGLAGGETQYF
>TRBJ2-2|TRBD2|once|TRBV3-1/TRBV3-2
TGTGCCAGCAGCCAAGATTGGGGTAGCGGGAGTTTTACCGGGGAGCTGTTTTTT
CASSQDWGSGSFTGELFF
>TRBJ2-3|TRBD1|-|TRBV7-7
TGTGCCAGCAGCCTTGGACAGGCTTCAGATACGCAGTATTTT
CASSLGQASDTQYF
>TRBJ2-7|-|medium-sized|TRBV19
TGTGCCAGTAGGAAGGACGGCTCCTACGAGCAGTACTTC
CASRKDGSYEQYF
>TRBJ2-1|-|-|TRBV5-1
TGCGCCAGCAGCTTGGGTCTAGCGCCCTACAATGAGCAGTTCTTC
CASSLGLAPYNEQFF
>TRBJ1-1|TRBD1|-|TRBV5-1
TGCGCCAGCAGCCGGACAGGTAACACTGAAGCTTTCTTT
CASSRTGNTEAFF